Listed below are T cell receptor beta chains from one sample, sequenced in a study of breast tumors, draining lymph nodes, adjacent tissues. One entry per CDR3 protein results from TCRdb running MiXCR on the multiplex PCR reads. Seen here are 200,000 or so distinct CDR3 sequences, over 25% observed once, and the top ten hold 4% to 4.5%. Sequenced material: axillary lymph node tissue. The receptors were gathered from a female donor with breast cancer. Some clones in this sample may be carry-over from other donors' samples. CDR3s include the opening cysteine and the closing phenylalanine or tryptophan.

>16|TRBJ1-4|TRBV7-6
CASRDLTGTGGEKLFF
>14|TRBJ2-3|TRBV9
CASSVPGRTDTQYF
>14|TRBJ2-7|TRBV9
CASSVGNRPGEQYF
>13|TRBJ2-7|TRBV20-1
CSAFLSGSYEQYF
>14|TRBJ1-5|TRBV2
CASSETGFNQPQHF
>13|TRBJ1-5|TRBV20-1
CSAFSGGGETQHF
>16|TRBJ2-7|TRBV12-3/TRBV12-4
CASSNRRTGIAYEQYF
>13|TRBJ1-1|TRBV6-5
CASRPVQNTEAFF
>14|TRBJ1-3|TRBV7-9
CASSFRTGWDTIYF
>11|TRBJ2-5|TRBV20-1
CSAGDHETQSF
>15|TRBJ2-1|TRBV2
CASSEQGLVNNEQFF
>15|TRBJ2-5|TRBV4-2
CASSQDCGPQETQYF
>16|TRBJ2-7|TRBV10-3
CAISEGLADLSYEQYF
>12|TRBJ2-7|TRBV11-2
CASSLDGYEQHF
>15|TRBJ2-3|TRBV12-3/TRBV12-4
CASSERQGRADTQYF
>14|TRBJ1-1|TRBV4-3
CASSPPDRREEAFF
>12|TRBJ2-7|TRBV20-1
CSARDTAQKQYF
>17|TRBJ1-6|TRBV12-3/TRBV12-4
CASSGTGTSSYNSPLHF
>14|TRBJ1-1|TRBV7-9
CASSLNPDDTEAFF
>11|TRBJ2-7|TRBV11-2
CASSPYHEQYF
>14|TRBJ2-7|TRBV7-6
CASSPVAGNYEQYF
>14|TRBJ1-5|TRBV18
CASSPGDRFQPQHF
>16|TRBJ2-1|TRBV5-5
CASSSEFLGQGNVWFF
>16|TRBJ1-1|TRBV6-5
CASRGHRGSIDTEAFF
>15|TRBJ1-1|TRBV20-1
CSARDASVGNTEAFF
>14|TRBJ2-7|TRBV6-1
CASSGDDSSYEQYF
>17|TRBJ2-3|TRBV27
CASSLSGGTLFTDTQYF
>17|TRBJ1-1|TRBV5-8
CASSLRYAGGLNTEAFF
>13|TRBJ2-7|TRBV6-2/TRBV6-3
CATRLAGGGEQYF
>13|TRBJ1-3|TRBV9
CASSRGGGNTIYF
>15|TRBJ2-1|TRBV10-1
CASSSSRGPYNEQFF
>19|TRBJ2-5|TRBV7-2
CASSLSTGQGLQVLGTQYF
>17|TRBJ1-5|TRBV4-2
CASSPTAAGPSNQPQHF
>13|TRBJ2-5|TRBV7-7
CASSPSKGETQHF
>15|TRBJ2-5|TRBV20-1
CSARDPGGVAETQYF
>17|TRBJ1-4|TRBV14
CASSPAGRGHINEKLFF
>15|TRBJ2-3|TRBV5-6
CASSLDRGRSDTQYF
>15|TRBJ2-7|TRBV7-8
CASSLAGTGPKEQYF
>14|TRBJ2-2|TRBV28
CASSLDSYTGELFF
>15|TRBJ1-2|TRBV6-6
CASSYRDRGQNGYTF
>13|TRBJ2-3|TRBV20-1
CSATPGSTDTQYF
>13|TRBJ2-3|TRBV20-1
CSGATRRTDTQYF
>14|TRBJ2-2|TRBV15
CATSGRGGTGELFF
>14|TRBJ2-7|TRBV7-2
CASSYRDRGYEQYF
>15|TRBJ1-6|TRBV28
CASKPGASYNSPLHF
>15|TRBJ1-2|TRBV18
CASSGTASLAYGYTF
>16|TRBJ1-2|TRBV6-2/TRBV6-3
CASSHPGGEMIYGYTF
>15|TRBJ2-1|TRBV7-2
CASSLGLAEGNEQLF
>15|TRBJ1-4|TRBV20-1
CSARSRTLSGEKLFF
>13|TRBJ1-5|TRBV30
CAWSDRDNQPQHF
>14|TRBJ2-3|TRBV7-2
CASSSFTSTDTQYF
>12|TRBJ2-2|TRBV6-1
CASIRIDGELFF
>13|TRBJ2-5|TRBV19
CASRDRRQETQYF